These T cell receptor beta chains were read from a single sample in a study of tumor-infiltrating lymphocytes in localized non-small cell lung cancer. This table comes from immunoSEQ multiplex PCR, and its TCRdb copy is limited to in-frame clones, with some not included. Of about 21,000 clones in the sample, 80% are singletons; the top ten hold about 3.4%. The sequenced material came from lung tumor tissue. Source of these receptors: a human donor with non-small cell lung cancer. The CDR3 runs from the conserved cysteine through the conserved F or W. Each record gives: V gene, CDR3 protein.

TRBV6-1	CASSEYFNRGKSDTQYF
TRBV18	CASSATSGGALDEQFF
TRBV10-3	CAISEGLAYGYTF
TRBV5-1	CASSFEGADTQYF
TRBV10-2	CASTRLAGDNEQFF
TRBV5-6	CASSWYRAGANVLTF
TRBV2	CASGRDRGSQPQHF
TRBV14	CASSQVGRGNNEQFF
TRBV5-1	CASSADSNQPQHF
TRBV7-8	CASSDRDYGYTF
TRBV28	CASMRMEPRNQPQHF
TRBV6-1	CASSEVSSGSSTQYF
TRBV7-9	CASSRDSPAQYF
TRBV25-1	CASSELAGGEVNEQYF
TRBV11-3	CASSVPRPGSYNEQFF
TRBV29-1	CSATQGTGFDEQYF
TRBV19	CASSSRTGGAETQYF
TRBV7-2	CASSLRGLAGITDTQYF
TRBV5-4	CASSSGTGASGELFF
TRBV7-2	CASSGLVGGGEAFF
TRBV11-2	CASGTMEKNTEAFF
TRBV7-2	CASSLAMTVSGNTIYF
TRBV5-6	CASSLGRQNYGYTF
TRBV7-2	CASSFRGRGYTF
TRBV5-4	CASSLGAEANTGELFF
TRBV5-1	CASSLEGGQHTF
TRBV5-1	CASSGTQGRNTEAFF
TRBV5-8	CASRSRPGGPIDEQFF
TRBV15	CATSRRYGDGNTIYF
TRBV19	CASPVDRGPYEQYF
TRBV5-1	CASSLSPLKGYEQYF
TRBV7-2	CASSLNGRWNEQFF
TRBV7-2	CASSLGHSHYGYTF
TRBV19	CASSINPLGYNEQFF
TRBV5-1	CASSLGQVGETQYF
TRBV5-1	CASSLQGHGELFF
TRBV14	CASSQGGGSYNEQFF
TRBV6-1	CASSFTKGWEPQHF
TRBV10-3	CAISEEGGYAGELFF
TRBV5-4	CASSLAGGLAVYEQYF
TRBV6-5	CASSWGPVSLNQPQHF
TRBV7-2	CASSLQLAGGPQFF
TRBV4-3	CASSQLNKGEKLFF
TRBV9	CASSVGGQQETQYF
TRBV5-4	CASSSPLAGGGETQYF
TRBV28	CASGREDQPQHF
TRBV6-1	CASTPSRGPSYEQYF
TRBV6-5	CASRGASRAYGYTF